This TCR beta chain was sequenced during a study of monozygotic twins with inflammatory bowel disease. CDR1 MNHNS and CDR2 SASEGT come from the germline V gene. The CDR3 is made up of 18 amino acids. From the 5' RACE reads, TCRdb lists one entry per CDR3 protein and no DNA. The sample includes more than 300,000 distinct CDR3 sequences. This chain uses TRBV6-1 with TRBJ2-3; TCRdb lists TRBD2, though no DNA is available to test this call. The sequenced sample consisted of blood. The source is a human donor with ulcerative colitis or Crohn's disease, or a healthy co-twin of an affected twin (not recorded which). This chain's CDR3 is CASTSMRIAGVSTDTQYF.